This T cell receptor (beta chain) was recovered during a study of ipilimumab plus nivolumab after autologous stem cell transplantation. Study-level background: Median doses per patient: a few ipilimumab, about eight nivolumab. The DLBCL group included primary refractory and relapsed cases.

Patients received nivolumab 3 mg/kg at weeks 1, 4, 7, 10, then fortnightly to week 26. Generated by immunoSEQ multiplex PCR, the TCRdb table keeps only in-frame clones and is missing some. The sample holds 15,000 or so clones; approximately 78% are singletons and the top ten take around 20%. CDR3 size: 18 residues. From germline, CDR1 is SNHLY and CDR2 FYNNEI. V was trimmed by 0 bases and J by 7 bases, leaving 21 bases between them. Turning to this clone: Distinct nucleotide sequences in the sample also encode this CDR3.

The sample was PBMCs, taken in a trial of ipilimumab plus nivolumab as post-transplant consolidation. The receptor was isolated from a male donor with diffuse large B-cell lymphoma. The chain couples TRBV2 to TRBJ2-2, with D maybe TRBD1 (5 bases). The CDR3 here is CASSEAHLFQGWSGELFF. DNA for the CDR3: TGTGCCAGCAGTGAAGCCCACCTTTTTCAGGGTTGGAGCGGGGAGCTGTTTTTT.